A single sample is the source of the 5 T cell receptor beta chains below, sequenced in a study of blood T cells in healthy people across ages. For the second PCR, which ran for about 7 to 11 cycles, a sample-barcoded 5' primer and a J-beta primer mix were used. One entry per CDR3 protein, called by TCRdb with MiXCR from the 5' RACE reads. The data contain over a million distinct CDR3 sequences, 42% of them seen just once; the ten biggest clones take up under 8%. Sequencing was performed on blood. These receptors were obtained from a woman aged 18 to 35 in good health.

This clonotype was picked up a small number of times. This chain uses TRBV7-2 with TRBJ1-2; D gene uncertain. Trimming took off 2 bases at V and 8 bases at J, with 18 bases between the two ends. CDR1 is SGHTA, CDR2 FQGNSA, per germline. CDR3 length: 15 amino acids. CDR3 protein: CASSLYSQVFEGYTF. In DNA, the CDR3 is TGTGCCAGCAGCTTATACTCGCAGGTCTTCGAGGGCTACACCTTC.

The CDR3 protein is CASRRGPTTNEKLFF. The DNA of the CDR3 is TGTGCCAGCAGAAGGGGGCCCACAACTAATGAAAAACTGTTTTTT. V gene TRBV6-5 combines with J gene TRBJ1-4, with TRBD1 matching over 7 bases. Germline CDR1 reads MNHEY; CDR2 reads SVGAGI. The CDR3 sequence is 15 residues long. The V gene end was trimmed by 6 bases and the J gene end by 0 bases; junction bases not matched to a gene: 4.

This clonotype was seen more than once but under ten times. This chain joins TRBV9 and TRBJ2-1; 8 bases map to TRBD2. The CDR3 runs 14 residues. Germline V gives CDR1 SGDLS, CDR2 YYNGEE. Trimming removed 6 bases from V and 3 bases from J; junction bases left unmatched: 5. The CDR3 is CASTPGGLYNEQFF. For the CDR3, the DNA is TGTGCCAGCACCCCGGGGGGGCTCTACAATGAGCAGTTCTTC.

The chain combines TRBV10-3 with TRBJ2-2, with no clear D. The CDR3 runs 15 residues. V was cut by 4 bases and J by 4 bases, with 13 bases left in between. Germline CDR1 and CDR2: ENHRY and SYGVKD. This CDR3 reads CAISAAASSTGELFF. CDR3 in DNA: TGTGCCATCAGTGCCGCGGCAAGCTCCACCGGGGAGCTGTTTTTT.

Note on this clonotype: With a much larger clone just one base away, this may be a read error. The chain recombines TRBV6-5 with TRBJ2-1, with D unclear. There are 15 residues in the CDR3. Germline CDR1 reads MNHEY; CDR2 reads SVGAGI. The CDR3 DNA sequence: TGTGTCAGCAGTTACGGGCAGAGCTCCTACAATGAGCAGTTCTTC. It is translated as CVSSYGQSSYNEQFF.